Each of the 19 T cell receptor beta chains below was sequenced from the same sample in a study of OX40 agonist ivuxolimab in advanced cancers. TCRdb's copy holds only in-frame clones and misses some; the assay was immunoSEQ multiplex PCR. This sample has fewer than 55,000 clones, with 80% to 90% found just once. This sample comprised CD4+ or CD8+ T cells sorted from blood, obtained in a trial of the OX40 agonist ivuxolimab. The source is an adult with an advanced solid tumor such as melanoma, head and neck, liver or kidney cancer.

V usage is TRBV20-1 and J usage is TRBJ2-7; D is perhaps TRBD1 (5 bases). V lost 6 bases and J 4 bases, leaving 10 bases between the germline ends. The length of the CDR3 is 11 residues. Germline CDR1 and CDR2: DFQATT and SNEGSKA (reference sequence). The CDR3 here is CSAKKGYEQYF. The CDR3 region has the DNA TGCAGTGCGAAGAAGGGGTACGAGCAGTACTTC.

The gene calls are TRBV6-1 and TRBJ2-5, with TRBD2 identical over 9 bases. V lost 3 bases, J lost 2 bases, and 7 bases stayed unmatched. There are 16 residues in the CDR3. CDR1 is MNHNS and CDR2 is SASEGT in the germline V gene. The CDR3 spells CASSDPGTSKQETQYF. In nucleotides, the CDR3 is TGTGCCAGCAGTGACCCCGGGACTAGCAAACAAGAGACCCAGTACTTC.

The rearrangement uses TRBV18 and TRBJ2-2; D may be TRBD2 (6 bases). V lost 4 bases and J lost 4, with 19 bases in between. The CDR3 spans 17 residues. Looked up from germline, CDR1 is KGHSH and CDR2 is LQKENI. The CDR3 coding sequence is TGTGCCAGCTCACGAGAACCTAGCGCTACACCCACCGGGGAGCTGTTTTTT. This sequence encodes CASSREPSATPTGELFF.

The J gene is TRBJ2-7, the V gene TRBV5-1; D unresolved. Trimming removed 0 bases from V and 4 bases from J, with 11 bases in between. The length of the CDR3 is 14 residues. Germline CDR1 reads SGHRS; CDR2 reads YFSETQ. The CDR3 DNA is TGCGCCAGCAGCTTGGGGCCTGGGGATTACGAGCAGTACTTC. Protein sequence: CASSLGPGDYEQYF.

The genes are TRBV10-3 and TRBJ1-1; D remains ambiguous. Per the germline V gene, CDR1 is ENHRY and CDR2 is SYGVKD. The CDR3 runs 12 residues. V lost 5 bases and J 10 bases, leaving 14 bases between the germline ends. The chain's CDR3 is CAISLEGSAAFF. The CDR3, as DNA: TGTGCCATCAGTCTTGAAGGGAGTGCAGCTTTCTTT.

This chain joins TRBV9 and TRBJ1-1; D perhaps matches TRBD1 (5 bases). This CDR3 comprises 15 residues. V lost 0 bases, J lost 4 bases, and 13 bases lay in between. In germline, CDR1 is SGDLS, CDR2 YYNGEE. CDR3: CASSVGAGPGTEAFF. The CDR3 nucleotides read TGTGCCAGCAGCGTAGGGGCAGGGCCCGGCACTGAAGCTTTCTTT.

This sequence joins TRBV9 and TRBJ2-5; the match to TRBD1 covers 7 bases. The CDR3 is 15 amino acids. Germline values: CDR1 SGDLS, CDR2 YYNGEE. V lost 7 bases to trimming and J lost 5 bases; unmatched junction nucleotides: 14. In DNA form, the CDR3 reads TGTGCCAGCTCGAGGGGATGGGACAGTCTGGAGACCCAGTACTTC. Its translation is CASSRGWDSLETQYF.

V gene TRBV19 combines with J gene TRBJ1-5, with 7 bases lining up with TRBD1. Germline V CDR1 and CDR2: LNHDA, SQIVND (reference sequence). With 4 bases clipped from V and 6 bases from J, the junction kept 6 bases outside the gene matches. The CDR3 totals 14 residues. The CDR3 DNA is TGTGCCAGTAGTAACAGGGGAGCTGTTCAGCCCCAGCATTTT. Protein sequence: CASSNRGAVQPQHF.

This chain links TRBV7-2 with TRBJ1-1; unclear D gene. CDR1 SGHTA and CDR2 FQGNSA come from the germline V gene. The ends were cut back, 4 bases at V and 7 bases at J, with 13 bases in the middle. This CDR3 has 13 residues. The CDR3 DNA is TGTGCCAGCAGCTCCAGGCACCGGGGTGAAGCTTTCTTT. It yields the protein CASSSRHRGEAFF.

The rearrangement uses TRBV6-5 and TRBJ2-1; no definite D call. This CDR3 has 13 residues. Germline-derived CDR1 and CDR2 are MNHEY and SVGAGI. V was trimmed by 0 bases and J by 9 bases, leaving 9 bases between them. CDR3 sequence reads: CASSYSPSFEQFF. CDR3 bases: TGTGCCAGCAGTTACTCTCCCAGCTTTGAGCAGTTCTTC.

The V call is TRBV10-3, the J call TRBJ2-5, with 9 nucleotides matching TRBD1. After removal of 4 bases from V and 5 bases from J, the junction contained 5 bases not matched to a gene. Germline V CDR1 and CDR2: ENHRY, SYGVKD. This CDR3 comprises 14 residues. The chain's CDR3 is CAISGGTGKETQYF. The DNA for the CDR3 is TGTGCCATCAGTGGGGGGACAGGGAAGGAGACCCAGTACTTC.

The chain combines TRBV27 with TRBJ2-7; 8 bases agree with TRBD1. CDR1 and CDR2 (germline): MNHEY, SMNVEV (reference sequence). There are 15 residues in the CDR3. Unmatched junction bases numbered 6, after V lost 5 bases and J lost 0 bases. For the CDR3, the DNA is TGTGCCAGCAGTCCCCGGGACAGGAGCTCCTACGAGCAGTACTTC. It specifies CASSPRDRSSYEQYF.

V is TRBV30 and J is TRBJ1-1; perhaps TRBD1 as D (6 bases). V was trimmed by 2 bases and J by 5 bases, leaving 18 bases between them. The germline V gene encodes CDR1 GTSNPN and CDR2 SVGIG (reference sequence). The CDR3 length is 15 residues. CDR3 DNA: TGTGCCTGGAGTCTGCTGGGCAGGGGAGTAACTGAAGCTTTCTTT. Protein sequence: CAWSLLGRGVTEAFF. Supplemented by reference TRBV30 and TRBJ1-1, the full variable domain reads SQTIHQWPATLVQPVGSPLSLECTVEGTSNPNLYWYRQAAGRGLQLLFYSVGIGQISSEVPQNLSASRPQDRQFILSSKKLLLSDSGFYLCAWSLLGRGVTEAFFGQGTRLTVV.

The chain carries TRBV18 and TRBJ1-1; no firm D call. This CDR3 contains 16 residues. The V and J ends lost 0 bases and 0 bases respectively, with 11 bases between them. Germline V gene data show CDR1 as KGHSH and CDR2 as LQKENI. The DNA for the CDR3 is TGTGCCAGCTCACCACCCTCGGCTTTCATGAACACTGAAGCTTTCTTT. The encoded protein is CASSPPSAFMNTEAFF.

The CDR3 coding sequence is TGTGCCAGCAGTGATTTTCCCCTGGGACAGGGGGGTTATGGCTACACCTTC. Amino acid sequence: CASSDFPLGQGGYGYTF. The genes are TRBV6-1 and TRBJ1-2, with TRBD1 matching over 11 bases. Unmatched junction bases numbered 11, after V lost 3 bases and J lost 5 bases. Germline loops: CDR1 MNHNS, CDR2 SASEGT. CDR3 length: 17 residues.

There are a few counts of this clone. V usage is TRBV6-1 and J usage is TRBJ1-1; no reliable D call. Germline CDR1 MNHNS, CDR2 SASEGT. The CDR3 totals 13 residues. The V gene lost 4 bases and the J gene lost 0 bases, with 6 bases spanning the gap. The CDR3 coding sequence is TGTGCCAGCAGTGGAGAAATGAACACTGAAGCTTTCTTT. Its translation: CASSGEMNTEAFF.

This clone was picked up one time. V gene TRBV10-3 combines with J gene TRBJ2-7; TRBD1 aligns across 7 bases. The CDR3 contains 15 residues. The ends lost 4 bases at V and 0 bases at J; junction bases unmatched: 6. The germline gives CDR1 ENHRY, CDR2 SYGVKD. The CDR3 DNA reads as TGTGCCATCAGTGCCACGACAGGGATCTCCTACGAGCAGTACTTC. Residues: CAISATTGISYEQYF.

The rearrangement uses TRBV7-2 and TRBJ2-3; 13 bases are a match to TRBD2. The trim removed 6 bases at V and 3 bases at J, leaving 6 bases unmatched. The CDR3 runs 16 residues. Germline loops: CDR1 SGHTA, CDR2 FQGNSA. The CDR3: CASRLGLAGETDTQYF. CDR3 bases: TGTGCCAGCAGACTAGGACTAGCGGGGGAAACAGATACGCAGTATTTT.

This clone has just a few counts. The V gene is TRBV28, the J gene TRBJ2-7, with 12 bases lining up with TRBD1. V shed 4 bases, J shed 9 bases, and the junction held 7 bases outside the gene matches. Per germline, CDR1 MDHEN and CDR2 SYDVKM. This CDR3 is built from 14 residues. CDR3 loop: CASSSAGQGAMQYF. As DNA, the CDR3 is TGTGCCAGCAGTTCCGCGGGACAGGGGGCGATGCAGTACTTC. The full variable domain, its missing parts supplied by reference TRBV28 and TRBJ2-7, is DVKVTQSSRYLVKRTGEKVFLECVQDMDHENMFWYRQDPGLGLRLIYFSYDVKMKEKGDIPEGYSVSREKKERFSLILESASTNQTSMYLCASSSAGQGAMQYFGPGTRLTVT.